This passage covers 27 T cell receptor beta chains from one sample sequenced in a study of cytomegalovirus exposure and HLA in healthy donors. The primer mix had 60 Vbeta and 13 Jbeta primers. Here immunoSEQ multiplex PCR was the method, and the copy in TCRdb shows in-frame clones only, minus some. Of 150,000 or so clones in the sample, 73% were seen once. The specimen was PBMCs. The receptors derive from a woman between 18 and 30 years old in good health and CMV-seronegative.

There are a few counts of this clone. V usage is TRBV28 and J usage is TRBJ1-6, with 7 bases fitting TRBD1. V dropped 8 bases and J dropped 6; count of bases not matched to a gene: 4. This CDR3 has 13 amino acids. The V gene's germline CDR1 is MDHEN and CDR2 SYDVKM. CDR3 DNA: TGTGCCAGCGGAGGGGGCCGTAATTCACCCCTCCACTTT. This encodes CASGGGRNSPLHF.

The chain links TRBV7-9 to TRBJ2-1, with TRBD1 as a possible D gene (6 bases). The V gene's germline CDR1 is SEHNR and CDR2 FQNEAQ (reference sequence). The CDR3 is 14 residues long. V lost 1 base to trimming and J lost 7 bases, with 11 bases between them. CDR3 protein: CASSLDWGLNEQFF. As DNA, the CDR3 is TGTGCCAGCAGCTTAGATTGGGGGCTAAATGAGCAGTTCTTC.

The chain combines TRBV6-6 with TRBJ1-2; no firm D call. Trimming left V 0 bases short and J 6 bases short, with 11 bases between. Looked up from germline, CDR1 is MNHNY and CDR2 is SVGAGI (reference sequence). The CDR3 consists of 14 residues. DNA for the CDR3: TGTGCCAGCAGTTACTCCAGTTCTGTTGATGGCTACACCTTC. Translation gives CASSYSSSVDGYTF.

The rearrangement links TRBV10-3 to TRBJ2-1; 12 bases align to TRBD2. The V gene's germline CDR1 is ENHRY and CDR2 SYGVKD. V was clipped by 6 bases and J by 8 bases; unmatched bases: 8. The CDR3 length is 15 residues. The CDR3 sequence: CAIRSSGRAEDEQFF. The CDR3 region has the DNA TGTGCCATCAGGTCTAGCGGGAGGGCCGAGGATGAGCAGTTCTTC.

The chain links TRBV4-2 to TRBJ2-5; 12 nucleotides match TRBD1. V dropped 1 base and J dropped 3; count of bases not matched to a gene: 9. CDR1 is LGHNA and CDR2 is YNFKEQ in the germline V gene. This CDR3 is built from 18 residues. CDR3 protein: CASSQAAGQGASEETQYF. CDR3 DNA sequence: TGTGCCAGCAGCCAAGCCGCGGGACAGGGGGCTTCCGAAGAGACCCAGTACTTC.

As DNA, the CDR3 is TGTGCCAGCAGCCCACCTGGCAATTCCTACGAGCAGTACTTC. Translation gives CASSPPGNSYEQYF. This chain uses TRBV7-9 with TRBJ2-7; no clear D gene. Deletions cut 5 bases from V and 1 base from J, with 12 bases between. The CDR3 runs to 14 residues. CDR1 and CDR2 from the germline V gene are SEHNR and FQNEAQ (reference sequence).

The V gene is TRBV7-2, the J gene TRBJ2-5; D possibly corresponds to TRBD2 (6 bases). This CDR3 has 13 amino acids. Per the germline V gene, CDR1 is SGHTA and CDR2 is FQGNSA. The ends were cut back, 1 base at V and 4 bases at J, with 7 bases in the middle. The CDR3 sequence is CASSLVSGETQYF. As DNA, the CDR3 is TGTGCCAGCAGCTTAGTTAGCGGAGAGACCCAGTACTTC. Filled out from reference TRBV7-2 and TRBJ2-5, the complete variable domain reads GAGVSQSPSNKVTEKGKDVELRCDPISGHTALYWYRQSLGQGLEFLIYFQGNSAPDKSGLPSDRFSAERTGGSVSTLTIQRTQQEDSAVYLCASSLVSGETQYFGPGTRLLVL.

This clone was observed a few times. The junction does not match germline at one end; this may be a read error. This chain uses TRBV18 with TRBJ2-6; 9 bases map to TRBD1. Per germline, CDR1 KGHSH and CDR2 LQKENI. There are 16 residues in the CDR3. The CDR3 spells CASFRGQGPGANGLTF. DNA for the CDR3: TGTGCCAGCTTCAGGGGACAGGGACCCGGGGCCAACGGCCTGACTTTC.

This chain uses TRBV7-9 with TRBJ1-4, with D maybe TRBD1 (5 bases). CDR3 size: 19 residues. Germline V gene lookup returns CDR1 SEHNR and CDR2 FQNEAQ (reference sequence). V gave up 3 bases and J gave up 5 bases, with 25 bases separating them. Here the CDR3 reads CASSFPVTAPGLINEKLFF. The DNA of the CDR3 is TGTGCCAGCAGCTTCCCCGTGACAGCTCCGGGACTGATAAATGAAAAACTGTTTTTT.

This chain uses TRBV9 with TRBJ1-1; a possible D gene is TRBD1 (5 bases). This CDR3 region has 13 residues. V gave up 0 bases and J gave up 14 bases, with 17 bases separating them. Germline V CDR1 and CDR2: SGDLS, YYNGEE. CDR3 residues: CASSVDRGRALFF. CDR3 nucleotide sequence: TGTGCCAGCAGCGTAGATAGGGGAAGGGCGCTATTCTTT.

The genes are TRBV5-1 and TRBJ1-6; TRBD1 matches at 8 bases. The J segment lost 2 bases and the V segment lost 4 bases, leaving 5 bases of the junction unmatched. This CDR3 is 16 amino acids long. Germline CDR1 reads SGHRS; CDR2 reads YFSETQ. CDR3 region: CASSPGTGAYNSPLHF. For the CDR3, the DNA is TGCGCCAGCAGCCCAGGGACAGGCGCCTATAATTCACCCCTCCACTTT.

The CDR3 coding sequence is TGTGCCTGGAGTATCGGGACAGGCTCCTACAATGAGCAGTTCTTC. It codes for CAWSIGTGSYNEQFF. This chain uses TRBV30 with TRBJ2-1; TRBD1 aligns across 8 bases. This CDR3 is built from 15 residues. The V gene end was trimmed by 2 bases and the J gene end by 0 bases; junction bases not matched to a gene: 3. Per germline, CDR1 GTSNPN and CDR2 SVGIG (reference sequence). Supplemented by reference TRBV30 and TRBJ2-1, the full variable domain reads SQTIHQWPATLVQPVGSPLSLECTVEGTSNPNLYWYRQAAGRGLQLLFYSVGIGQISSEVPQNLSASRPQDRQFILSSKKLLLSDSGFYLCAWSIGTGSYNEQFFGPGTRLTVL.

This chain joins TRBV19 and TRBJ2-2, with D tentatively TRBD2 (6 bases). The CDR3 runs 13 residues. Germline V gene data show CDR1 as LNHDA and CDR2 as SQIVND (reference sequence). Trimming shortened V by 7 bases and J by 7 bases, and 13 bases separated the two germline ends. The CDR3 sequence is CASINLGGGELFF. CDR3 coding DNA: TGTGCCAGTATTAACCTGGGAGGCGGGGAGCTGTTTTTT.

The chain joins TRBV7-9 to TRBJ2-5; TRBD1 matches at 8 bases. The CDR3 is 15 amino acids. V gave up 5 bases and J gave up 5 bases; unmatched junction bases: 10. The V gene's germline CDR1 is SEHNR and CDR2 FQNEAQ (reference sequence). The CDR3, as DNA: TGTGCCAGCAGCAGAGGGCAGGGGGCGACGGAGACCCAGTACTTC. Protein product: CASSRGQGATETQYF. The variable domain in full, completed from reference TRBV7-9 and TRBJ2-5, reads DTGVSQNPRHKITKRGQNVTFRCDPISEHNRLYWYRQTLGQGPEFLTYFQNEAQLEKSRLLSDRFSAERPKGSFSTLEIQRTEQGDSAMYLCASSRGQGATETQYFGPGTRLLVL.

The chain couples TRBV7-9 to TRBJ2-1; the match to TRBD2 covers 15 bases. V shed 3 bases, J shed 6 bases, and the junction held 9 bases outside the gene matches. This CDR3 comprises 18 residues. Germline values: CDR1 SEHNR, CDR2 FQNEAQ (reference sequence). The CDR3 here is CASSFKRRTSGGANEQFF. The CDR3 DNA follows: TGTGCCAGCAGCTTTAAGCGCAGGACTAGCGGGGGGGCCAATGAGCAGTTCTTC.

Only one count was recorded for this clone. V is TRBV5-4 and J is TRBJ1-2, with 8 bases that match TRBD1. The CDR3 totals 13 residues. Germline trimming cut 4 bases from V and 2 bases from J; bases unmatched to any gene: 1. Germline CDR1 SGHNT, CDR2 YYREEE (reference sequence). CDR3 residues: CASSRTGNYGYTF. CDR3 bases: TGTGCCAGCAGCCGGACAGGGAACTATGGCTACACCTTC.

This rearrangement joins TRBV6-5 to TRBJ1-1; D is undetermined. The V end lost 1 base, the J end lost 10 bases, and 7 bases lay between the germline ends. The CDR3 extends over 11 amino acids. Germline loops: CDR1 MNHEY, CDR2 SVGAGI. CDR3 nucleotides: TGTGCCAGCAGTTACTGGGGAGGAGCTTTCTTT. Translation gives CASSYWGGAFF.

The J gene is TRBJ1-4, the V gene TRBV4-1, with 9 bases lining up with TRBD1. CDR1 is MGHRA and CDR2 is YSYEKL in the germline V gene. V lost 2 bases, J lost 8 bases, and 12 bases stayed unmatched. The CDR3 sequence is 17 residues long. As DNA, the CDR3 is TGCGCCAGCAGCCAAACATTGGGGGACAGGGCGCGCGAAAAACTGTTTTTT. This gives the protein CASSQTLGDRAREKLFF.

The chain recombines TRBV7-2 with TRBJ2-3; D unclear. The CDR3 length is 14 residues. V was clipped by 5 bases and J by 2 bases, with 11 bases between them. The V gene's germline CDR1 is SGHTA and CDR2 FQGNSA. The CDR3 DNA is TGTGCCAGCAGCCTGGAGCTTGACACAGATACGCAGTATTTT. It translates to CASSLELDTDTQYF.

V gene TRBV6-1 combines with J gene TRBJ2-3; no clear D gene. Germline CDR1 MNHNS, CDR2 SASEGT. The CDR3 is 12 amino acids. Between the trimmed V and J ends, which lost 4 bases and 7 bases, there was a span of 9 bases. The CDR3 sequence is CASSVPPYTQYF. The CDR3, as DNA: TGTGCCAGCAGTGTTCCCCCTTATACGCAGTATTTT.

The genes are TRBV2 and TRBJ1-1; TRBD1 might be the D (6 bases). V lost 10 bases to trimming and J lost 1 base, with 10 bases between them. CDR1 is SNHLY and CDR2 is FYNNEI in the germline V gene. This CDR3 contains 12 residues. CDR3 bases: TGTGCCACCTTACAGGGGAACACTGAAGCTTTCTTT. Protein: CATLQGNTEAFF. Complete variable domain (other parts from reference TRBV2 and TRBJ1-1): EPEVTQTPSHQVTQMGQEVILRCVPISNHLYFYWYRQILGQKVEFLVSFYNNEISEKSEIFDDQFSVERPDGSNFTLKIRSTKLEDSAMYFCATLQGNTEAFFGQGTRLTVV.

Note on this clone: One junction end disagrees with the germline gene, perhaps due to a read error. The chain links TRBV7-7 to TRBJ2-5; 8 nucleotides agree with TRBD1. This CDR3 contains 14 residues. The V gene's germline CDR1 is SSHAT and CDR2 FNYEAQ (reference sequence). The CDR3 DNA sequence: TGTGCTAGCAGCTTATATGGACAGGGAGAGACCCAGTACTTC. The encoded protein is CASSLYGQGETQYF. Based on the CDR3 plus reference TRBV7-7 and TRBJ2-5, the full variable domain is GAGVSQSPRYKVTKRGQDVTLRCDPISSHATLYWYQQALGQGPEFLTYFNYEAQPDKSGLPSDRFSAERPEGSISTLTIQRTEQRDSAMYRCASSLYGQGETQYFGPGTRLLVL.

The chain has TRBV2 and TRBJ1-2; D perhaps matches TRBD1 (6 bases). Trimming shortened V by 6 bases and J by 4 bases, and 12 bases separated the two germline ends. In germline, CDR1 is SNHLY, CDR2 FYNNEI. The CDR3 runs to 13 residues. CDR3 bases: TGTGCCAGCAGCGGACAGCTTACCTATGGCTACACCTTC. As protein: CASSGQLTYGYTF.

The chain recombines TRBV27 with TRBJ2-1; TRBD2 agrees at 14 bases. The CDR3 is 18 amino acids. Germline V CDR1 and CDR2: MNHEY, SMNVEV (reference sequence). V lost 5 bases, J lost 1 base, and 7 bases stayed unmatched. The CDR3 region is CASSRTGTSGRSYNEQFF. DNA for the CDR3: TGTGCCAGCAGTAGAACCGGGACTAGCGGGAGATCCTACAATGAGCAGTTCTTC.

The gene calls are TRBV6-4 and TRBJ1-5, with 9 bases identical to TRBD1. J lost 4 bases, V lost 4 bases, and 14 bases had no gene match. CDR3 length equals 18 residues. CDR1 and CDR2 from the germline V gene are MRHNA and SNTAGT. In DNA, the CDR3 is TGTGCCAGCAGTGTGGGGGACGATCGGACAGGGGATAATCAGCCCCAGCATTTT. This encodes CASSVGDDRTGDNQPQHF.

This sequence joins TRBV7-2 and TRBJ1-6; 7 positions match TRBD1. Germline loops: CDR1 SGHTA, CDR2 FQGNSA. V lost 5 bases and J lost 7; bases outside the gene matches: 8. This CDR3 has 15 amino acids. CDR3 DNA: TGTGCCAGCAGCATCGAAGGGGGCGGGAATTCACCCCTCCACTTT. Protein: CASSIEGGGNSPLHF.

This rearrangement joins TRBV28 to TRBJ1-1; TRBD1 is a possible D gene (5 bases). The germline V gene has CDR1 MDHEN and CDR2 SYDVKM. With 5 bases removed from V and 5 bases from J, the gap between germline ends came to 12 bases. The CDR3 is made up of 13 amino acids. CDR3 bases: TGTGCCAGCAGTGAGTCAGGGCGGACTGAAGCTTTCTTT. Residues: CASSESGRTEAFF. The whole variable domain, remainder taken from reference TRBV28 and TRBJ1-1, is DVKVTQSSRYLVKRTGEKVFLECVQDMDHENMFWYRQDPGLGLRLIYFSYDVKMKEKGDIPEGYSVSREKKERFSLILESASTNQTSMYLCASSESGRTEAFFGQGTRLTVV.